This TCR beta chain was found in a study of read filtering for tumor transcriptome and immune sequencing (dated by TCRdb to 2020 to 2022). For the study in its entirety: The cohort consisted of around 18 male and approximately 14 female patients, with a mean age of around 60 years and an age range of roughly 45 to 85. Under revised international staging, about eight patients fell into R-ISS I, 15 or so into R-ISS II and more than five into R-ISS III. After DNase treatment, whole-transcriptome libraries were prepared with the TruSeq RNA Access Library Prep Kit. TCR-region mapped reads per sample ranged from about 3.5 to 10.27 million with IR-seq versus only about 75 to 1,400 with RNA-seq. Using the same bone marrow samples, the study compared TCR repertoires obtained by targeted immune repertoire sequencing with those obtained by bulk whole-transcriptome sequencing. One of the main goals was to work out a read-filtering strategy for immune repertoire data, in particular whether clonotypes backed by only a single read should be removed.

This clonotype was picked up many times. No antigen is known for it. Per-nucleotide qualities are absent, and no much larger clonotype sits a single base away. Per the germline V gene, SQVTM is the CDR1 and ANQGSEA is the CDR2. The CDR3 runs 14 residues from the cysteine to the phenylalanine. Only the CDR3 DNA is retained, 42 bases long and in frame from the first base. Relative to germline, V is missing 6 bases and J is missing 2 bases, with 8 bases of the junction outside any gene match. TCR libraries were built from about 370 ng RNA with the Immunoverse kit, using molecular barcoded adaptors covering alpha/delta and beta/gamma chains. TCR library preparation was performed with the same RNA that was used for transcriptome sequencing. Sequencing of TCR libraries was carried out on an Illumina HiSeq 4000 with 2 x 150 cycles. The original pipeline was this. MiXCR aligned TCR reads to human V, D, J and C references and assembled the aligned reads into CDR3 clonotypes, with quality filtering and error correction included. Clonotype counts and gene usage diversity were analyzed with the tcR package in R. Raw mapping reads were checked after the RNA-seq reads had been mapped by STAR aligner version 2.5.3a onto the human GRCh37 genome. IR-seq fastq files were randomly downsampled with Seqtk 1.3 to test the effect of sequencing depth on detected clonotypes. Starting from the raw public reads, TCRdb applied fastp trimming at Q25, assembled clones with MiXCR and retained in-frame beta chains. Each record represents a unique CDR3 protein, reported with the most common genes and DNA among its rows. The V and J calls come from TCRdb's annotation, not from the publication. The sample table holds 25,000 to 35,000 distinct CDR3 sequences, of which about 18% were seen once. Together, the top ten hold around 16% of the sample.

Bone marrow was sampled from every patient at the time of active disease. Isolation of bone marrow mononuclear cells was performed by Ficoll-Hypaque density gradient centrifugation. Myeloma plasma cells were removed and CD138-negative cells were collected by negative selection after labeling with CD138 magnetic microbeads on a MACS separator. Flow cytometry on an Attune NxT with CD138 antibodies was used to check the purity of the isolated cells. TRIzol reagent was used to extract total RNA, and a NanoDrop spectrophotometer was used to quantify the extracted RNA. Paired RNA-seq and IR-seq were performed on each patient's CD138-negative bone marrow sample. Broad study findings and their caveats: When single-read clonotypes were removed, the proportions of shared clonotypes in IR-seq and RNA-seq correlated more strongly. The sorted CD138-negative fraction was not purified T cells but a mixed bone marrow immune population. Single-read clonotypes made up around 82% of clonotypes but only approximately 3.7% of total reads in IR-seq, compared with more than 65% of clonotypes and approximately 45% of reads in RNA-seq. IR-seq captured clonotypes at much higher depth and more reliably than RNA-seq, and smaller IR-seq throughput sufficed to identify most shared clonotypes.

Sequencing used a population of CD138-negative cells sorted from bone marrow. The cell subset or site label of this sample denotes: bone marrow mononuclear cells depleted of CD138+ plasma/myeloma cells by negative magnetic selection. The sequence was obtained from a donor aged 40 or older with multiple myeloma. The receptor chain draws on TRBV29-1 and TRBJ2-7; TRBD2 aligns with 9 central bases. The CDR3 has the sequence CSVDSGSGAYEQYF. The DNA sequence is as follows: TGCAGCGTCGATAGCGGGAGCGGAGCCTACGAGCAGTACTTC.